Given below is one T cell receptor (beta chain) in context. Germline CDR1 and CDR2: SNHLY and FYNNEI. The CDR3 totals 14 residues. V dropped 6 bases and J dropped 7; count of bases not matched to a gene: 5. How the authors handled the data: Amplified reference gene primers provided the basis for estimating nucleated cell counts. Method: immunoSEQ multiplex PCR; TCRdb's copy keeps in-frame clones and lacks some. V and J calls and clone size are copied from that table; D and trimming were computed from the DNA. Counted here are 150,000 or so clones, 80% to 90% occurring once; the ten biggest clones make up roughly 8%. This specimen comes from a study of blood T cell repertoires in COVID-19. In the study overall: The study drew acute and convalescent COVID-19 samples from the United States, Italy and Spain. Sources were T cells, B-cell-depleted T cells, or PBMCs; the material itself was cDNA or gDNA.

The chain couples TRBV2 to TRBJ1-4, with 10 bases identical to TRBD1. The sample taken for sequencing was peripheral blood. The receptor was derived from a man in his forties who had recovered from COVID-19. The CDR3 sequence is CASRPRDRGEKLFF. DNA for the CDR3: TGTGCCAGCAGACCCCGGGACAGGGGTGAAAAACTGTTTTTT.